This TCR beta chain derives from a study of identical twins (dated by TCRdb to 2015 to 2016). With respect to the entire study: TCR alpha and beta repertoires from monozygotic twins, unrelated adults of various ages and cord blood were deep-sequenced to test whether fetal clonotypes persist. To rule out contamination, replicate twin experiments were performed at different times with different library preparation protocols. Overall study outcomes, separate from this receptor: Invariant T cells such as MAIT and iNKT could partly confound zero-insertion analyses, although diverse VJ usage argued against such confounding for most clonotypes. In monozygotic twins, recombination models systematically underestimated out-of-frame TCR alpha sharing, but the models matched the sharing seen between unrelated individuals. Abundant cord blood beta clonotypes had fewer insertions, young adult naive repertoires showed a similar but weaker trend, and memory repertoires showed no such trend. Because the same donors could not be followed over many years, the conclusions relied on cross-sectional statistical analysis. The excess sharing between twins in beta out-of-frame sequences was weaker because fewer shared sequences reduced the signal-to-noise ratio. Compared with coincidental sharing between unrelated individuals, an excess of low generation-probability sequences was observed among out-of-frame TCR alpha sequences shared between twins.

Every donor in the study was a healthy Caucasian. Three pairs of female monozygotic twins, all aged roughly 18 to 30 years, were included in the twin cohort. Positive isolation kits from Invitrogen were used to isolate CD4+ and CD8+ T cell populations. The junction carries 15 bases between V and J, which are trimmed by 2 bases and 4 bases respectively. The germline V gene encodes CDR1 SGHVS and CDR2 FQNEAQ. The CDR3 spans 15 residues, from the cysteine through the phenylalanine. Kept here is only the CDR3 DNA, which spans 45 bases and is read in frame from base 1. This clonotype came up many times. Its antigen target is currently unknown. No qualities accompany the bases; no much larger clone lies one base away. Library generation was performed with 5' RACE. The sequencer was an Illumina HiSeq 2000. Template switching introduced a universal primer binding site; the final cDNA contained a unique molecular identifier, enabling accurate counting of TCR cDNA molecules. Specific primers in the conserved constant-segment region were used to synthesize first-strand cDNA for TCR alpha and beta chains. To control for contamination, every cDNA library carried two barcodes: a SMART-Mk sample barcode plus Illumina barcodes. TruSeq adapter sequences along with Illumina sample barcodes were introduced in two successive PCR steps. Sequencing of the TCR alpha and beta cDNA libraries was done on the Illumina HiSeq platform using custom primers. On the authors' methods: MiGEC was used to process raw reads and extract unique molecular identifiers, and MiXCR was used to find CDR3 positions. Recombination models were inferred per individual with the repgenHMM and IGoR tools using an EM algorithm. The tcR package in R was used for shared clonotype analysis, with sharing normalized by the product of cloneset sizes. To study raw recombination free of thymic and clonal selection effects, out-of-frame nonproductive sequences were analyzed. TCRdb applied fastp at Q25 and MiXCR to the public reads, then kept only in-frame beta chains. Under each unique CDR3 protein, matching rows form one entry showing the most common genes and DNA. The V and J calls follow TCRdb's processing rather than the paper's. A total of 250,000 to 350,000 distinct CDR3 sequences appear in this sample, roughly 10% of them only once. The top ten constitute 7% to 8.5% of the sample.

These records were also assigned to another study, of yellow fever vaccine responses in identical twins. The second publication reports: The authors reported that the T cell response to vaccination in identical twins appeared partly convergent and partly personalized. In identical twins, the study followed T cell clones that responded to the vaccine with precision.

The TCR comes from a woman aged 18-29 years in good health. Source material: CD8+ T cells sorted from blood. Recombination connected TRBV7-8 to TRBJ2-7, with the D gene not confidently named. The DNA is as follows: TGTGCCAGCAGCTTAAGAATGGTTTCTTCGTACGAGCAGTACTTC. Its translation is CASSLRMVSSYEQYF.